This T cell receptor (beta chain) was recovered during a study of CD8 T cells in Susac syndrome. The germline gives CDR1 SGDLS, CDR2 YYNGEE. With 0 bases clipped from V and 6 bases from J, the junction kept 5 bases outside the gene matches. This CDR3 contains 14 residues. Random hexamers were used to reverse transcribe the RNA input (about 0.5 to 1 ug). TCRdb re-analysed the immunoSEQ multiplex PCR reads in MiXCR, keeping a single row per CDR3 protein. Of 250,000 to 350,000 distinct CDR3 sequences listed, 92% are singletons. The source of this sequence is a human donor with multiple sclerosis. The genes are TRBV9 and TRBJ2-7; 8 bases are shared with TRBD2. Material: CD4+ T cells from PBMCs. The CDR3 DNA is TGTGCCAGCAGCGTAGAAGGACTAGCAGGCGAGCAGTACTTC. It specifies CASSVEGLAGEQYF.